The 18 T cell receptor beta chains presented below share a single source sample, sequenced in a study of blood T cell repertoires in COVID-19. Only in-frame clones appear in the TCRdb table, and some are missing; sequencing was by immunoSEQ multiplex PCR. The data contain 200,000 to 250,000 clones, roughly 88% of them singletons. Material: peripheral blood. These receptor sequences come from a young man with active or convalescent COVID-19.

This clone was seen once. V gene TRBV5-8 combines with J gene TRBJ1-1; maybe TRBD1 (5 bases). The CDR3 length is 14 residues. Germline CDR1 SGHTS, CDR2 YDEGEE. Trimming left V 2 bases short and J 3 bases short, with 11 bases between. The CDR3 DNA reads TGTGCCAGCAGCTTACCCAGGGAGGACACTGAAGCTTTCTTT. It is translated as CASSLPREDTEAFF.

The rearrangement links TRBV11-3 to TRBJ2-3, with a possible D match to TRBD2 (6 bases). V was trimmed by 4 bases and J by 3 bases, leaving 14 bases between them. Looked up from germline, CDR1 is SGHNT and CDR2 is YENEEA. The CDR3 is 15 residues long. The DNA for the CDR3 is TGTGCCAGCAGCTCCCACCCTGGGAGGACAGATACGCAGTATTTT. It translates to CASSSHPGRTDTQYF.

The rearrangement joins TRBV27 to TRBJ1-1; D is unresolved. The CDR3 sequence is 16 residues long. Germline assignment: CDR1 MNHEY and CDR2 SMNVEV (reference sequence). Trimming cost V 2 bases and J 1 base, with 14 bases left between them. The chain's CDR3 is CASSLSRLGRNTEAFF. DNA for the CDR3: TGTGCCAGCAGTTTAAGTAGGCTGGGGAGGAACACTGAAGCTTTCTTT.

This rearrangement joins TRBV27 to TRBJ2-3; the D is unclear. Germline V lookup: CDR1 MNHEY, CDR2 SMNVEV (reference sequence). Trimming left V 3 bases short and J 0 bases short, with 7 bases between. The CDR3 extends over 14 amino acids. CDR3 in amino acids: CASSFGWSTDTQYF. The CDR3 DNA is TGTGCCAGCAGTTTTGGCTGGAGCACAGATACGCAGTATTTT.

The chain carries TRBV6-2 or TRBV6-3 and TRBJ2-7; D remains unclear. The CDR3 length is 11 residues. Per germline, CDR1 MNHEY and CDR2 SVGEGT. Deletions cut 1 base from V and 5 bases from J, with 3 bases between. CDR3 in amino acids: CASSYYNEQYF. In DNA, the CDR3 is TGTGCCAGCAGTTACTACAACGAGCAGTACTTC.

This clone was seen a single time. The chain carries TRBV27 and TRBJ1-5; D may be TRBD1 (6 bases). From germline, CDR1 is MNHEY and CDR2 SMNVEV (reference sequence). The V end lost 5 bases, the J end lost 0 bases, and 11 bases lay between the germline ends. The CDR3 loop spans 15 amino acids. The CDR3 spells CASSIQGYSNQPQHF. The CDR3 DNA follows: TGTGCCAGCAGTATACAGGGTTATAGCAATCAGCCCCAGCATTTT.

The gene calls are TRBV7-9 and TRBJ1-5; no firm D call. The CDR3 runs to 15 residues. Germline assignment: CDR1 SEHNR and CDR2 FQNEAQ (reference sequence). Trimming left V 1 base short and J 2 bases short, with 9 bases between. The CDR3 DNA is TGTGCCAGCAGCTTAGGAGAAGTGGGCAATCAGCCCCAGCATTTT. As protein: CASSLGEVGNQPQHF.

The gene calls are TRBV5-6 and TRBJ1-2, with D possibly matching TRBD1 (6 bases). The CDR3 length is 13 residues. CDR1 and CDR2 from the germline V gene are SGHDT and YYEEEE. V shed 7 bases and J shed 5 bases, with 15 bases lying between them. The CDR3 loop is CASLGGGRYGYTF. The CDR3 DNA sequence: TGTGCCAGCCTTGGGGGGGGCCGTTATGGCTACACCTTC.

The chain joins TRBV3-1 (or the pseudogene TRBV3-2) to TRBJ2-5; 7 bases match TRBD1. V was pared by 4 bases and J by 0 bases, with 2 bases of the junction left unmatched. The germline V gene has CDR1 LGHDT and CDR2 YNNKEL (reference sequence). This CDR3 contains 14 residues. In DNA, the CDR3 is TGTGCCAGCAGCCGTGGACAGGACCAAGAGACCCAGTACTTC. It is translated as CASSRGQDQETQYF.

The V call is TRBV21-1, the J call TRBJ2-2; no check of the table's D call, TRBD2, against the DNA was made. TRBV21-1 is recorded as a pseudogene. The CDR3 has 16 amino acids. The DNA for the CDR3 is TGTGCCAGCAGCAAAGTCGGACTAATCCACACCGGGGAGCTGTTTTTT. Protein product: CASSKVGLIHTGELFF.

The chain combines TRBV29-1 with TRBJ1-1; D is perhaps TRBD1 (5 bases). V shed 4 bases and J shed 11 bases, with 20 bases lying between them. This CDR3 region has 13 residues. From germline, CDR1 is SQVTM and CDR2 ANQGSEA. CDR3 amino acids: CSVVSPGGKEAFF. The CDR3 DNA sequence: TGCAGCGTTGTCTCTCCCGGGGGAAAGGAGGCTTTCTTT.

The genes are TRBV11-2 and TRBJ2-7; 8 bases line up with TRBD2. Germline assignment: CDR1 SGHAT and CDR2 FQNNGV. J was trimmed by 5 bases and V by 5 bases; bases with no gene match: 8. The CDR3 is made up of 14 amino acids. The CDR3 loop reads CASSPGRAVHEQYF. As DNA, the CDR3 is TGTGCCAGCAGCCCCGGGAGGGCCGTCCACGAGCAGTACTTC. Drawing the rest from reference TRBV11-2 and TRBJ2-7, the complete variable domain is EAGVAQSPRYKIIEKRQSVAFWCNPISGHATLYWYQQILGQGPKLLIQFQNNGVVDDSQLPKDRFSAERLKGVDSTLKIQPAKLEDSAVYLCASSPGRAVHEQYFGPGTRLTVT.

The genes are TRBV6-2 or TRBV6-3 and TRBJ2-5, with TRBD1 as a possible D gene (5 bases). This CDR3 is built from 15 residues. Germline V CDR1 and CDR2: MNHEY, SVGEGT. Trimming removed 1 base at V and 1 base at J, with 10 bases between. The CDR3 DNA is TGTGCCAGCAGTTACTGGATAGGGGCCCAAGAGACCCAGTACTTC. Protein: CASSYWIGAQETQYF.

This rearrangement joins TRBV6-5 to TRBJ2-2; 12 nucleotides align to TRBD2. V was clipped by 7 bases and J by 6 bases; unmatched bases: 3. The V gene's germline CDR1 is MNHEY and CDR2 SVGAGI. The length of the CDR3 is 14 residues. The CDR3 reads CASNRLAGAGELFF. CDR3 nucleotide sequence: TGTGCCAGCAACCGACTAGCGGGAGCCGGGGAGCTGTTTTTT.

The genes are TRBV10-3 and TRBJ1-2, with 7 bases lining up with TRBD1. J lost 6 bases, V lost 6 bases, and 7 bases had no gene match. The CDR3 has 13 amino acids. Germline assignment: CDR1 ENHRY and CDR2 SYGVKD. The CDR3 region is CAIRETGLNGYTF. For the CDR3, the DNA is TGTGCCATCAGGGAGACAGGGCTGAATGGCTACACCTTC.

The chain is built from TRBV9 and TRBJ1-2; D possibly corresponds to TRBD1 (5 bases). Germline-derived CDR1 and CDR2 are SGDLS and YYNGEE. The V end lost 4 bases, the J end lost 2 bases, and 18 bases lay between the germline ends. This CDR3 is built from 16 residues. The CDR3 loop is CASSLYLSGGNYGYTF. CDR3 DNA sequence: TGTGCCAGCAGCCTATACCTCTCGGGGGGAAACTATGGCTACACCTTC.

V gene TRBV4-3 combines with J gene TRBJ1-5; D gene uncertain. Trimming removed 4 bases from V and 0 bases from J, with 10 bases in between. CDR3 length: 15 amino acids. Germline CDR1 and CDR2: LGHNA and YSLEER. CDR3 sequence: CASSREIYSNQPQHF. CDR3 coding DNA: TGCGCCAGCAGCCGAGAGATCTATAGCAATCAGCCCCAGCATTTT.

The chain couples TRBV11-3 to TRBJ2-1; 14 bases map to TRBD2. This CDR3 has 17 amino acids. CDR1 and CDR2 (germline): SGHNT, YENEEA. J was trimmed by 6 bases and V by 5 bases; bases with no gene match: 9. The CDR3 nucleotides read TGTGCCAGCAGCAAGGGACTAGCGGGAGTTCTCGGCAATGAGCAGTTCTTC. The encoded protein is CASSKGLAGVLGNEQFF. The entire variable domain, with the rest obtained from reference TRBV11-3 and TRBJ2-1, is as follows: EAGVVQSPRYKIIEKKQPVAFWCNPISGHNTLYWYLQNLGQGPELLIRYENEEAVDDSQLPKDRFSAERLKGVDSTLKIQPAELGDSAVYLCASSKGLAGVLGNEQFFGPGTRLTVL.